The rows below give T cell receptor beta chains drawn from one sample of a study of response to subunit inactivated influenza vaccine. TCRdb reprocessed the RT-PCR reads with MiXCR, giving one entry per CDR3 protein. In the table there are about 570,000 distinct CDR3 sequences, over 9% of which are singletons. The data also belong to a second study, concerning T cells expressing NK-cell markers.

The sample consisted of PBMCs from blood, taken on the day of vaccination. The receptors stem from a man aged 45-65 years who received an inactivated influenza vaccine. The CDR3 runs from the conserved cysteine through the conserved F or W. The D gene is left open where the match is weak. Clone size, where shown, is once, few, many, or a class for clones that have expanded.

D: TRBD2; V: TRBV28; J: TRBJ2-4; size: .; CDR3: CASSLGRGYNIQYF; DNA: TGTGCCAGCAGTTTGGGGAGGGGTTACAACATTCAGTACTTC
D: TRBD2; V: TRBV20-1; J: TRBJ2-2; size: .; CDR3: CSASISGSGTGKLFF; DNA: TGCAGTGCTAGTATCAGCGGGAGTGGTACCGGGAAGCTGTTTTTT
D: .; V: TRBV7-2; J: TRBJ2-5; size: few; CDR3: CASSLAPSFRGLAEETQYF; DNA: TGTGCCAGCAGCTTAGCCCCGTCTTTCCGGGGTTTAGCGGAAGAGACCCAGTACTTC
D: .; V: TRBV7-9; J: TRBJ1-6; size: few; CDR3: CASSAPRDYNSPLHF; DNA: TGTGCCAGCAGCGCCCCTAGGGATTATAATTCACCCCTCCACTTT
D: .; V: TRBV27; J: TRBJ1-1; size: .; CDR3: CASRSGGSEAFF; DNA: TGTGCCAGCAGGTCGGGGGGTAGCGAAGCTTTCTTT
D: .; V: TRBV29-1; J: TRBJ2-7; size: .; CDR3: CSVRTNSYEQYF; DNA: TGCAGCGTTAGGACAAACTCCTACGAGCAGTACTTC
D: .; V: TRBV15; J: TRBJ2-3; size: few; CDR3: CATSRDMRNSGTQYF; DNA: TGTGCCACCAGCAGAGATATGAGGAATAGCGGTACGCAGTATTTT
D: .; V: TRBV4-2; J: TRBJ2-7; size: few; CDR3: CASSQTPLSYEQYF; DNA: TGTGCCAGCAGCCAGACGCCCCTCTCCTACGAGCAGTACTTC
D: .; V: TRBV12-3/TRBV12-4; J: TRBJ2-7; size: few; CDR3: CASSPGGGVEQYF; DNA: TGTGCCAGCAGTCCAGGCGGCGGGGTTGAGCAGTACTTC
D: TRBD1; V: TRBV24-1; J: TRBJ2-4; size: .; CDR3: CATSDGGTGRENIQYF; DNA: TGTGCCACCAGTGATGGGGGGACAGGGCGGGAAAACATTCAGTACTTC
D: .; V: TRBV2; J: TRBJ2-7; size: few; CDR3: CASSISVEQYF; DNA: TGTGCCAGCAGTATCTCTGTTGAGCAGTACTTC
D: .; V: TRBV5-5; J: TRBJ2-3; size: few; CDR3: CASSFGGRTSTDTQYF; DNA: TGTGCCAGCAGCTTCGGCGGGCGGACTAGCACAGATACGCAGTATTTT
D: .; V: TRBV5-1; J: TRBJ1-4; size: .; CDR3: CASSLPSGVDEKLFF; DNA: TGCGCCAGCAGCCTTCCGTCGGGGGTGGATGAAAAACTGTTTTTT